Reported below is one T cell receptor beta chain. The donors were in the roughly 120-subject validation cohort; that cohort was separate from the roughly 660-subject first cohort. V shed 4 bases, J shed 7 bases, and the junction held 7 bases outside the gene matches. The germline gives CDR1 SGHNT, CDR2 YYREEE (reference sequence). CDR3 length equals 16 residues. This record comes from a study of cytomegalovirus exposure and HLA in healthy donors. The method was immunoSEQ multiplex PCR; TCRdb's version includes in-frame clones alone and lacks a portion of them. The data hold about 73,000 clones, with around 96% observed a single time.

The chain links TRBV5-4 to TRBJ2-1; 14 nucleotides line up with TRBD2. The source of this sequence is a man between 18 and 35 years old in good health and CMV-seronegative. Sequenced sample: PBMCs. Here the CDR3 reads CASSQGTSGGTNEQFF. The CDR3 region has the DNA TGTGCCAGCAGCCAAGGGACTAGCGGGGGAACGAATGAGCAGTTCTTC.